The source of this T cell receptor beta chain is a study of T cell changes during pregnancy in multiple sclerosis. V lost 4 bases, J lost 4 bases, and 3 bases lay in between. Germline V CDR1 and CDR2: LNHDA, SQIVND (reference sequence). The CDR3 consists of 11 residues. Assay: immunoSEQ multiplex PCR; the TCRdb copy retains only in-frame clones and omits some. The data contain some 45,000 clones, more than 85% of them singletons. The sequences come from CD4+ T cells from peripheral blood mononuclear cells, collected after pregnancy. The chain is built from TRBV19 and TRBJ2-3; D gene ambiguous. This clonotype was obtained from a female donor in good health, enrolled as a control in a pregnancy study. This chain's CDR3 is CASSTSDTQYF. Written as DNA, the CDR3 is TGTGCCAGTAGTACTTCAGATACGCAGTATTTT.